Listed here are 10 T cell receptor beta chains from one sample, sequenced in a study of T cell responses to AZD1222 COVID-19 vaccine. Generated by immunoSEQ multiplex PCR, the TCRdb table keeps only in-frame clones and is missing some. The sample contains roughly 140,000 clones, 94% of which appear only once. The material was peripheral blood, obtained on day 0 of AZD1222 vaccination. The receptor set was obtained from an adult in good health.

This chain uses TRBV6-5 with TRBJ1-6; D is undetermined. Germline V gene lookup returns CDR1 MNHEY and CDR2 SVGAGI. CDR3 length: 14 residues. V was clipped by 2 bases and J by 8 bases, with 10 bases between them. CDR3 sequence (DNA): TGTGCCAGCAGTTACGGGCAAATGGATTCACCCCTCCACTTT. Its protein product is CASSYGQMDSPLHF.

CDR3 bases: TGTGCCAGCAGTGACGGGGACACAGATACGCAGTATTTT. Amino acids: CASSDGDTDTQYF. The chain links TRBV6-4 to TRBJ2-3; D unclear. With 2 bases removed from V and 2 bases from J, the gap between germline ends came to 5 bases. CDR1 MRHNA and CDR2 SNTAGT come from the germline V gene. This CDR3 is 13 amino acids long.

This chain links TRBV6-2 or TRBV6-3 with TRBJ1-2, with a possible D match to TRBD1 (5 bases). V was clipped by 6 bases and J by 2 bases, with 19 bases between them. The CDR3 is 16 amino acids. CDR1 and CDR2 from the germline V gene are MNHEY and SVGEGT. Here the CDR3 DNA reads TGTGCCAGCAGCCCTTCTGCGTGGGGCGCGAACTATGGCTACACCTTC. Amino acids: CASSPSAWGANYGYTF.

The chain carries TRBV19 and TRBJ1-5; no reliable D call. V lost 2 bases to trimming and J lost 2 bases, with 13 bases between them. The CDR3 sequence is 16 residues long. The germline CDR1 and CDR2 sequences are LNHDA and SQIVND (reference sequence). In DNA form, the CDR3 reads TGTGCCAGTAGTATATCGAGTCAGTCGGGCAATCAGCCCCAGCATTTT. Translation: CASSISSQSGNQPQHF.

The chain recombines TRBV28 with TRBJ2-3; D unclear. V shed 7 bases and J shed 4 bases, with 15 bases lying between them. Germline V CDR1 and CDR2: MDHEN, SYDVKM. This CDR3 comprises 14 residues. CDR3 sequence: CASTTSSVADTQYF. In nucleotides, the CDR3 is TGTGCCAGCACCACCTCAAGTGTGGCAGATACGCAGTATTTT.

The V and J genes are TRBV11-3 and TRBJ1-1; TRBD1 matches 7 bases. CDR1 and CDR2 from the germline V gene are SGHNT and YENEEA. V lost 1 base, J lost 1 base, and 3 bases stayed unmatched. This CDR3 is 15 amino acids long. The CDR3 loop reads CASSLGQGPNTEAFF. CDR3 DNA: TGTGCCAGCAGCTTAGGACAGGGACCGAACACTGAAGCTTTCTTT.

CDR3 in DNA: TGTGCCACCAGCAGCGCGTCAGGGTTGTCGACTAATGAAAAACTGTTTTTT. Translated: CATSSASGLSTNEKLFF. V and J are TRBV15 and TRBJ1-4; D may be TRBD1 (5 bases). Germline V gene lookup returns CDR1 LNHNV and CDR2 YYDKDF (reference sequence). This CDR3 contains 17 residues. With 3 bases removed from V and 2 bases from J, the gap between germline ends came to 16 bases. Drawing the rest from reference TRBV15 and TRBJ1-4, the complete variable domain is DAMVIQNPRYQVTQFGKPVTLSCSQTLNHNVMYWYQQKSSQAPKLLFHYYDKDFNNEADTPDNFQSRRPNTSFCFLDIRSPGLGDTAMYLCATSSASGLSTNEKLFFGSGTQLSVL.

The J gene is TRBJ1-4, the V gene TRBV6-5; D perhaps matches TRBD1 (5 bases). V was cut by 8 bases and J by 5 bases, with 12 bases left in between. This CDR3 is 13 amino acids long. Germline CDR1 MNHEY, CDR2 SVGAGI. The CDR3 reads CASQDTTNEKLFF. CDR3 nucleotides: TGTGCCAGCCAGGACACCACCAATGAAAAACTGTTTTTT.

The chain joins TRBV7-7 to TRBJ1-3; TRBD1 agrees at 11 bases. V lost 5 bases and J lost 2; bases outside the gene matches: 5. From germline, CDR1 is SSHAT and CDR2 FNYEAQ (reference sequence). The CDR3 is made up of 16 amino acids. CDR3 sequence reads: CASSPGQGAAGNTIYF. The CDR3 region has the DNA TGTGCCAGCAGCCCAGGACAGGGGGCAGCTGGAAACACCATATATTTT. Full variable domain (rest looked up from reference TRBV7-7 and TRBJ1-3): GAGVSQSPRYKVTKRGQDVTLRCDPISSHATLYWYQQALGQGPEFLTYFNYEAQPDKSGLPSDRFSAERPEGSISTLTIQRTEQRDSAMYRCASSPGQGAAGNTIYFGEGSWLTVV.

The rearrangement joins TRBV12-5 to TRBJ2-1; D is possibly TRBD1 (6 bases). The CDR3 has 18 residues. Per germline, CDR1 LGHNT and CDR2 FRNRAP. Trimming cost V 2 bases and J 7 bases, with 24 bases left between them. The CDR3 loop is CASGLIRSQGILLNEQFF. As DNA, the CDR3 is TGTGCTAGTGGTTTGATCCGCAGCCAGGGGATTCTTCTGAATGAGCAGTTCTTC.